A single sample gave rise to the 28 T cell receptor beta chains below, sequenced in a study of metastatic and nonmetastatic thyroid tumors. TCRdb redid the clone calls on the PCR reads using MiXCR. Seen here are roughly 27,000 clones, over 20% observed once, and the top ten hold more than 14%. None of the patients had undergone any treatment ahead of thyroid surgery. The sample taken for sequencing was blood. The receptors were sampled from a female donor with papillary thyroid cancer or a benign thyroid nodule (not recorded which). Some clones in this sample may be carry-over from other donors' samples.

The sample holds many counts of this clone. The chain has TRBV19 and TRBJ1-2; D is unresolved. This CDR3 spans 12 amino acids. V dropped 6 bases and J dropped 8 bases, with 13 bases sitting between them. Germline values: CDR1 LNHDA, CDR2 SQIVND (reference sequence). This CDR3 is CASRLTNRGYTF. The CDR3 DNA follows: TGTGCCAGTAGATTGACAAATCGAGGCTACACCTTC.

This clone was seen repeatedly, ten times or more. In nucleotides, the CDR3 is TGTGCCAGCAGTGAATGGTGGGGGGGCAGGGTCGACGAGCAGTACTTC. It encodes CASSEWWGGRVDEQYF. The V and J genes are TRBV2 and TRBJ2-7, with D tentatively TRBD2 (7 bases). Trimming cost V 2 bases and J 5 bases, with 19 bases left between them. Germline V gene sequence: CDR1 SNHLY, CDR2 FYNNEI. The CDR3 contains 16 residues.

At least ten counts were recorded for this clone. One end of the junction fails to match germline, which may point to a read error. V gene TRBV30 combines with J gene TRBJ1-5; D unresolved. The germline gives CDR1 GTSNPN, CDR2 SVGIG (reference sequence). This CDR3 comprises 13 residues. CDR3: CAWGKDSSQPQHF. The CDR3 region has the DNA TGTGCCTGGGGAAAAGATAGCAGTCAGCCCCAGCATTTT. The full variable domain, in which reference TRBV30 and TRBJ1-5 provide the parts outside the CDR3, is SQTIHQWPATLVQPVGSPLSLECTVEGTSNPNLYWYRQAAGRGLQLLFYSVGIGQISSEVPQNLSASRPQDRQFILSSKKLLLSDSGFYLCAWGKDSSQPQHFGDGTRLSIL.

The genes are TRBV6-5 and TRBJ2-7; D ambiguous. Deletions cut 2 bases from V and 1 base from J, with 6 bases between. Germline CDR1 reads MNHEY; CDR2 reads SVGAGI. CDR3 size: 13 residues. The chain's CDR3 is CASSYAGSYEQYF. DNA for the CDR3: TGTGCCAGCAGTTACGCAGGTTCCTACGAGCAGTACTTC.

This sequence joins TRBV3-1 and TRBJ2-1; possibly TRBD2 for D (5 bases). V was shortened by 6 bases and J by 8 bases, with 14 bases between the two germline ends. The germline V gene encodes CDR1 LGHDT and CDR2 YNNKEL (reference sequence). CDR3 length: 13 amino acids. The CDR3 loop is CASRTEVNHEQFF. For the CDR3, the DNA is TGTGCCAGCAGGACGGAGGTGAACCATGAGCAGTTCTTC.

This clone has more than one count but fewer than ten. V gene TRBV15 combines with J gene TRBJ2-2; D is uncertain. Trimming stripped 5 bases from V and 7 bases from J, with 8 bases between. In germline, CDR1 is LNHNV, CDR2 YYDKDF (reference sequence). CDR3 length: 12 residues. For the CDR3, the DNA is TGTGCCACCAGCGTAAATCACGGGGAGCTGTTTTTT. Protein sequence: CATSVNHGELFF.

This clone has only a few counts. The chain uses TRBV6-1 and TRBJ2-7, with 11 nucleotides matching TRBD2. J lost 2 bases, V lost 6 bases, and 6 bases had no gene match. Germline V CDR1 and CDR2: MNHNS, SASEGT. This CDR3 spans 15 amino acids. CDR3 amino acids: CASSERLAGTYEQYF. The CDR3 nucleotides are TGTGCCAGCAGCGAGCGACTAGCGGGGACCTACGAGCAGTACTTC.

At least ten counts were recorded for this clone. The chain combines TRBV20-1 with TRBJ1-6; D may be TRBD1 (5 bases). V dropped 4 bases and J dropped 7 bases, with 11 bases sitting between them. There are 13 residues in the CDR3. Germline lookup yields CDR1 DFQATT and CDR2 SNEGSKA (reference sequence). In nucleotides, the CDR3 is TGCAGTGCTAAAAGGGCAGGGAATTCACCCCTCCACTTT. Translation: CSAKRAGNSPLHF.

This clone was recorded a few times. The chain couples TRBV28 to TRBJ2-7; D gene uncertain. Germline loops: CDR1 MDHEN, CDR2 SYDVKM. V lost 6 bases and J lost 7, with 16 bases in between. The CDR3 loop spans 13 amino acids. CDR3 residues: CASSPRPSQEQYF. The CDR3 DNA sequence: TGTGCCAGCAGCCCAAGACCCTCCCAAGAGCAGTACTTC. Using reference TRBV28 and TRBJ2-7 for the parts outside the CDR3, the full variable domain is DVKVTQSSRYLVKRTGEKVFLECVQDMDHENMFWYRQDPGLGLRLIYFSYDVKMKEKGDIPEGYSVSREKKERFSLILESASTNQTSMYLCASSPRPSQEQYFGPGTRLTVT.

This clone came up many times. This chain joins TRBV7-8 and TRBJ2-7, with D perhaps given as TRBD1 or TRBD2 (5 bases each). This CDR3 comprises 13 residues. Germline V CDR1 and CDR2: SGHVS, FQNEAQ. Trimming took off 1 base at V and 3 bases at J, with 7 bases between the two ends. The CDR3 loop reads CASSLGGGYEQYF. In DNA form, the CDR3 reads TGTGCCAGCAGCTTAGGTGGGGGCTACGAGCAGTACTTC.

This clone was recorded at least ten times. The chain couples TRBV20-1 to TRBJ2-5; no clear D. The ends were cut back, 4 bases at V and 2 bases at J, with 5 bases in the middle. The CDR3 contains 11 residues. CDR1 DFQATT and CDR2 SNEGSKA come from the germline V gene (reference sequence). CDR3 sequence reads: CSAIEQETQYF. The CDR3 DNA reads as TGCAGTGCTATAGAACAAGAGACCCAGTACTTC.

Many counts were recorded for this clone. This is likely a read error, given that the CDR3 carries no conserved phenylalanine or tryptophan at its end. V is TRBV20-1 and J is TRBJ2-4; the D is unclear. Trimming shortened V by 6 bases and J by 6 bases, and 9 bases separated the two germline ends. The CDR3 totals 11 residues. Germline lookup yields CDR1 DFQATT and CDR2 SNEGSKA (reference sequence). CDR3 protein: CSAPTGNIQYL. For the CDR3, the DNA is TGCAGTGCCCCCACGGGAAACATTCAGTACCTC.

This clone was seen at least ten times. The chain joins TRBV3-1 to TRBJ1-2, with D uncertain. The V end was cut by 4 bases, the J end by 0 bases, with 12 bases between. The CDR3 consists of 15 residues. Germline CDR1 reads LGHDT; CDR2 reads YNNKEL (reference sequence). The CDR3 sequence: CASSPTVLANYGYTF. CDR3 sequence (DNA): TGTGCCAGCAGCCCAACGGTGCTAGCTAACTATGGCTACACCTTC.

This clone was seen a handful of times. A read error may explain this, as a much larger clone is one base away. The CDR3 coding sequence is TGTGCTAGTGGTATCTACAGGGGGCCAGATACGCAGTGTTTT. Translated: CASGIYRGPDTQCF. The V call is TRBV12-5, the J call TRBJ2-3, with 9 bases identical to TRBD1. This CDR3 spans 14 amino acids. The germline V gene has CDR1 LGHNT and CDR2 FRNRAP. Based on the CDR3 plus reference TRBV12-5 and TRBJ2-3, the full variable domain is DARVTQTPRHKVTEMGQEVTMRCQPILGHNTVFWYRQTMMQGLELLAYFRNRAPLDDSGMPKDRFSAEMPDATLATLKIQPSEPRDSAVYFCASGIYRGPDTQCFGPGTRLTVL.

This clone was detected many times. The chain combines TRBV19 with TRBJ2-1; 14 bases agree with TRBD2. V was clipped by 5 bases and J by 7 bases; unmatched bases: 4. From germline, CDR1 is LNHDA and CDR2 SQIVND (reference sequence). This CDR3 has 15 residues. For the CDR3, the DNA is TGTGCCAGTAGTCCACGACTAGCGGGAGGGAATGAGCAGTTCTTC. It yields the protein CASSPRLAGGNEQFF.

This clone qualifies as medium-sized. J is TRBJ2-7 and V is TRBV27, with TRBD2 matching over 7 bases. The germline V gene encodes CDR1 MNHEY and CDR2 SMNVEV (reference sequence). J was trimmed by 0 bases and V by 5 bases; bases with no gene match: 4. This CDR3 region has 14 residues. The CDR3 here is CASSRLAPSYEQYF. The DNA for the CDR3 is TGTGCCAGCAGTCGACTAGCCCCCTCCTACGAGCAGTACTTC.

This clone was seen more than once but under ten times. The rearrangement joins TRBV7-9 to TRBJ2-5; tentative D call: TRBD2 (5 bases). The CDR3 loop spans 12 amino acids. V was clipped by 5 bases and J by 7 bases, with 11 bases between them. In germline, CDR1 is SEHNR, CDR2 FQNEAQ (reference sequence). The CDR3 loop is CASSDTRGTQYF. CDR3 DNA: TGTGCCAGCAGCGACACCCGGGGGACCCAGTACTTC.

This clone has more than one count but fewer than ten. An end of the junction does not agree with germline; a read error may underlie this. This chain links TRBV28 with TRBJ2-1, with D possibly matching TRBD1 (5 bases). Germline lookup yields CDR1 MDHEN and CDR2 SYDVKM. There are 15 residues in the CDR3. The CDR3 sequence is CASILVRASYNEQFF. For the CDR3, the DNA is TGTGCCAGCATTTTAGTCAGGGCCTCCTACAATGAGCAGTTCTTC.

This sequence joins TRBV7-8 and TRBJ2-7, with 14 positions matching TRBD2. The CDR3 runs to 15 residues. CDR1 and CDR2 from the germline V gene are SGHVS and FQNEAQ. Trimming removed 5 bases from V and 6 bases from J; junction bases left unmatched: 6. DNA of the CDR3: TGTGCCAGCAGCCCTGGACTAGCGGGAGGAGGCGAGCAGTACTTC. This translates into CASSPGLAGGGEQYF.

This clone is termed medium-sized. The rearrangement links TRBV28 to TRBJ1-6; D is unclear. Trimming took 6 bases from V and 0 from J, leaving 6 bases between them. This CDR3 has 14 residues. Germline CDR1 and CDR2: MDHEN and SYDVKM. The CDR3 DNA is TGTGCCAGCAGCCCAGTCTCCTATAATTCACCCCTCCACTTT. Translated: CASSPVSYNSPLHF. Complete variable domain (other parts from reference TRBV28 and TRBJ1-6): DVKVTQSSRYLVKRTGEKVFLECVQDMDHENMFWYRQDPGLGLRLIYFSYDVKMKEKGDIPEGYSVSREKKERFSLILESASTNQTSMYLCASSPVSYNSPLHFGNGTRLTVT.

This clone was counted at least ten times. DNA of the CDR3: TGTGCCAGCAGCCAAATTGGGGGGGGCGCGACCGCAGAAAAACTGTTTTTT. Its translation is CASSQIGGGATAEKLFF. The chain uses TRBV4-2 and TRBJ1-4, with a possible D match to TRBD1 (6 bases). Per germline, CDR1 LGHNA and CDR2 YNFKEQ. There are 17 residues in the CDR3. Trimming stripped 2 bases from V and 8 bases from J, with 21 bases between.

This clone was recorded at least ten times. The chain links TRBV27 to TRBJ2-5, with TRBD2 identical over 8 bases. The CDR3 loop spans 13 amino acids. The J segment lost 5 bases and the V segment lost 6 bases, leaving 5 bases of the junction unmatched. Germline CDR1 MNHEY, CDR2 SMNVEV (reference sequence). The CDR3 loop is CASRAGGHETQYF. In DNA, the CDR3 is TGTGCCAGCAGGGCGGGAGGTCATGAGACCCAGTACTTC.

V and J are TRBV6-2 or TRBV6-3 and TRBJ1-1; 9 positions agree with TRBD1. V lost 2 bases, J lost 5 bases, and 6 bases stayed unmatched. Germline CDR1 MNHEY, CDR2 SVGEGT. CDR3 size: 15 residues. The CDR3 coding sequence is TGTGCCAGCAGTTACGTCCATGGACAGGGGACTGAAGCTTTCTTT. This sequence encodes CASSYVHGQGTEAFF.

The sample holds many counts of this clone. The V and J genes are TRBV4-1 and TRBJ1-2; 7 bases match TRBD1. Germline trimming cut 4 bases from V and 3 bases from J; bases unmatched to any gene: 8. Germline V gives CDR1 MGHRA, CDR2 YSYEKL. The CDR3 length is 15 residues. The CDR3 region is CASSRITGTDYGYTF. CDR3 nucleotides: TGCGCCAGCAGCCGGATTACCGGGACAGACTATGGCTACACCTTC.

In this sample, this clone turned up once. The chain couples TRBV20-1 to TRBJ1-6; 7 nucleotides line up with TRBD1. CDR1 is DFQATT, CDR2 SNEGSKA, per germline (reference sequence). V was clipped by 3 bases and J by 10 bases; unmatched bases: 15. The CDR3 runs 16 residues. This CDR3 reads CSASEGGAPSKSPLHF. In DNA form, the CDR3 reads TGCAGTGCTAGTGAAGGGGGCGCACCGAGTAAATCACCCCTCCACTTT.

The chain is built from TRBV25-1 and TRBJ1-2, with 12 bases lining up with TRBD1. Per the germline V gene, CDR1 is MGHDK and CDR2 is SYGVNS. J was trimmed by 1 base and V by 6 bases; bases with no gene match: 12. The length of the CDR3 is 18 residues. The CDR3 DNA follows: TGTGCCAGCAGCCACTTCCGGGACAGGGGGCTCGGTAACTATGGCTACACCTTC. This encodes CASSHFRDRGLGNYGYTF.

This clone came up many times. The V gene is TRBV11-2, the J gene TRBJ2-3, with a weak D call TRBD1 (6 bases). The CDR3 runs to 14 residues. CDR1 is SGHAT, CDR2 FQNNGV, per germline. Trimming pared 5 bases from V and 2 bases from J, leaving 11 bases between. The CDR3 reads CASSPQGNTDTQYF. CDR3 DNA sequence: TGTGCCAGCAGCCCACAGGGTAACACAGATACGCAGTATTTT.

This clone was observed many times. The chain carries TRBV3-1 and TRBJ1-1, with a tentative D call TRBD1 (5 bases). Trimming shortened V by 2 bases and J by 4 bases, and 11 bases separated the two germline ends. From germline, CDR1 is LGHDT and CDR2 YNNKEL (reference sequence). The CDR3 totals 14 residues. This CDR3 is CASSQYGAPTEAFF. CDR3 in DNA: TGTGCCAGCAGCCAATACGGGGCCCCCACTGAAGCTTTCTTT.